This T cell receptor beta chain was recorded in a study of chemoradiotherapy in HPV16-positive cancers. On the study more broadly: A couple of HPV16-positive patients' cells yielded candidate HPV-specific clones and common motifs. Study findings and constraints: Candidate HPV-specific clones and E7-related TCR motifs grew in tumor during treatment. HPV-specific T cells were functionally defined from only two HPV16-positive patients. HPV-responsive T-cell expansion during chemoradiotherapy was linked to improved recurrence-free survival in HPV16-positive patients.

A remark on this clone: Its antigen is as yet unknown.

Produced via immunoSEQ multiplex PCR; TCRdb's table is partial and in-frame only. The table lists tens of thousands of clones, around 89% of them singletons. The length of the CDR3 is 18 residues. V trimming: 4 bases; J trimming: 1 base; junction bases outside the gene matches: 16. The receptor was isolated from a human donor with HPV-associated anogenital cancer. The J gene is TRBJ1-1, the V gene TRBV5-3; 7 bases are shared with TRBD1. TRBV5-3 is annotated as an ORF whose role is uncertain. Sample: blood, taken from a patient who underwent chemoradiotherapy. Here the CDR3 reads CARSPKTGPRGPNTEAFF. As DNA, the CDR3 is TGTGCCAGAAGCCCTAAGACAGGTCCAAGGGGGCCGAACACTGAAGCTTTCTTT.